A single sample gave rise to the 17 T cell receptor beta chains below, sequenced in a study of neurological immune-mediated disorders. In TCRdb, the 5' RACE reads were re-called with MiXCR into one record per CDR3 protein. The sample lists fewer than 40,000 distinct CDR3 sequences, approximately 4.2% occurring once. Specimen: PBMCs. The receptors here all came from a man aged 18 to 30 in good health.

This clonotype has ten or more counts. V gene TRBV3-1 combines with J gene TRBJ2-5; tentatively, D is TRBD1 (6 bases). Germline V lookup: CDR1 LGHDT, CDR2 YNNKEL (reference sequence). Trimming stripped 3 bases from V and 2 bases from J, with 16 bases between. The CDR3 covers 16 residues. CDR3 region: CASSQAGTQLQETQYF. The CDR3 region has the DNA TGTGCCAGCAGCCAGGCCGGGACACAATTACAAGAGACCCAGTACTTC.

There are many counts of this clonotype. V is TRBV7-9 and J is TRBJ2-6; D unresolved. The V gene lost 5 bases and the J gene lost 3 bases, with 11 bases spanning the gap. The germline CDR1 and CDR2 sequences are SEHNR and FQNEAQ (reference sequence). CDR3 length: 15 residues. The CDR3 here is CASSPLEYGANVLTF. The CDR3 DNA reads TGTGCCAGCAGCCCTCTGGAGTATGGGGCCAACGTCCTGACTTTC.

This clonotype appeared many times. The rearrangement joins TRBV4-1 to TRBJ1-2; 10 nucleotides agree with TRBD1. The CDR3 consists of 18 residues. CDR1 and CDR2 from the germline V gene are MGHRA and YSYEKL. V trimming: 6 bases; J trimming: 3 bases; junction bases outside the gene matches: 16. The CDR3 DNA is TGCGCCAGCAGTTTTACCGGGACAGGGGATTGGGGCGACTATGGCTACACCTTC. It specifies CASSFTGTGDWGDYGYTF.

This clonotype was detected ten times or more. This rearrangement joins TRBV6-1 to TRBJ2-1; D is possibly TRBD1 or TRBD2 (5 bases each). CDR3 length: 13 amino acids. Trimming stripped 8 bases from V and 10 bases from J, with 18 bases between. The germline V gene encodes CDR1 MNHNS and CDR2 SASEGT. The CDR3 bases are TGTGCCAGCGGACGGGACCCTCTCTCGGAGCAGTTCTTC. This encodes CASGRDPLSEQFF.

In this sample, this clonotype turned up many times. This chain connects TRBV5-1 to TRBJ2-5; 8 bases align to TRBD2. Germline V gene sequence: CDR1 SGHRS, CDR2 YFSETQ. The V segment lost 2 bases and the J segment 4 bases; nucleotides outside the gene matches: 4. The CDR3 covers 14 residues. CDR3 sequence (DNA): TGCGCCAGCAGCTTTTCGGGGGGGCGAGAGACCCAGTACTTC. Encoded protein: CASSFSGGRETQYF.

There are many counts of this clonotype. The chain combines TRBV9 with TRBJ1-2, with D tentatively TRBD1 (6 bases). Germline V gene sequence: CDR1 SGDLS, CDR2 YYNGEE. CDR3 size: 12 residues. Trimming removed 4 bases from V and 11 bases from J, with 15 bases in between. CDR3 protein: CASSRAGGLYTF. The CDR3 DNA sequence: TGTGCCAGCAGCCGCGCCGGGGGGCTTTACACCTTC.

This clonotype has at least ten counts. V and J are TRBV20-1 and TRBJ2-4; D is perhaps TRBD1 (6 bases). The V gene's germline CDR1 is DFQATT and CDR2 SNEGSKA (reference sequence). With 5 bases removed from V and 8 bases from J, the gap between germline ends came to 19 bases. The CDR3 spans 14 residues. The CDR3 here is CSAQDRTIMDIQYF. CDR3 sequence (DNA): TGCAGTGCTCAAGACAGGACCATTATGGACATTCAGTACTTC.

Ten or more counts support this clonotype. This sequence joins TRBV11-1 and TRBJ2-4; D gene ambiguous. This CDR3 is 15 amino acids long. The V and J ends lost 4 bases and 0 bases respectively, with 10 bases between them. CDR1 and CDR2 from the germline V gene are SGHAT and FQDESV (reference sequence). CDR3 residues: CASSSKGSAKNIQYF. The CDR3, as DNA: TGTGCCAGCAGCTCAAAGGGTTCAGCCAAAAACATTCAGTACTTC.

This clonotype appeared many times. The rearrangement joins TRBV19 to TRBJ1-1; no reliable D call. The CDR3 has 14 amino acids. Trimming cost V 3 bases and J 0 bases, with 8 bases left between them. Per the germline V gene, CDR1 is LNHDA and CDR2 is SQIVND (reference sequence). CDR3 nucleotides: TGTGCCAGTAGTATGGGGAGGGTGAACACTGAAGCTTTCTTT. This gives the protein CASSMGRVNTEAFF.

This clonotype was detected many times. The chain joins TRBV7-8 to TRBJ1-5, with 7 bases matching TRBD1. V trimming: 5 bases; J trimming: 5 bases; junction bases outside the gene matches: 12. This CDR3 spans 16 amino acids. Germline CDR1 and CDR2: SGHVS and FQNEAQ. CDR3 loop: CASSPFRDSRDQPQHF. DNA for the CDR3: TGTGCCAGCAGCCCCTTCAGGGACAGCCGTGATCAGCCCCAGCATTTT.

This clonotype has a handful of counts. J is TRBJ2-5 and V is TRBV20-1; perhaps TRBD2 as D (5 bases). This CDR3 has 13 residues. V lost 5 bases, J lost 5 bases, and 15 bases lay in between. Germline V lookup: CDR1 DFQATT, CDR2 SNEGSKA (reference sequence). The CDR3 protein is CSALEAGRETQYF. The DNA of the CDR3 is TGCAGTGCTTTAGAGGCGGGTCGGGAGACCCAGTACTTC.

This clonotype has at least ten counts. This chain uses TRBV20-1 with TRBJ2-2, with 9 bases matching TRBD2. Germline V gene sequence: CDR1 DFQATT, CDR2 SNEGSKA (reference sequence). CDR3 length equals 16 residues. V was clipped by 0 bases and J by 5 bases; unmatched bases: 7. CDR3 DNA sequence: TGCAGTGCTAGAGATCAGGAGCGGGGGGAAACCGGGGAGCTGTTTTTT. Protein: CSARDQERGETGELFF.

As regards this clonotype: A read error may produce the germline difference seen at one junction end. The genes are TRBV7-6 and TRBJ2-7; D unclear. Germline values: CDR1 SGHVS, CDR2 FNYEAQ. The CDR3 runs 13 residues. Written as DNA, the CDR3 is TGTGCCAGCAGCTTAGCCGTCTCCTACGAGCCGTACTTC. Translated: CASSLAVSYEPYF.

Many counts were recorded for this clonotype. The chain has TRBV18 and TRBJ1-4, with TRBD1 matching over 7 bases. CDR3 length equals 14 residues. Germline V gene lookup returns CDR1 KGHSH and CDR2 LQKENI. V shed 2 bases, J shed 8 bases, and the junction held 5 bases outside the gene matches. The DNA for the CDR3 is TGTGCCAGCTCACCAAACAGGGGTGACGAAAAACTGTTTTTT. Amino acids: CASSPNRGDEKLFF.

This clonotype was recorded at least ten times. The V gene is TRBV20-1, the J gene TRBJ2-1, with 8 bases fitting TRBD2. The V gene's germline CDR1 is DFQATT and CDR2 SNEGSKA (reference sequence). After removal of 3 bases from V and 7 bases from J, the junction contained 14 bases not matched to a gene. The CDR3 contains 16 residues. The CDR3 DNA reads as TGCAGTGCTAGCGATCCCGCGGGGGGCGGCCGAAATGAGCAGTTCTTC. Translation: CSASDPAGGGRNEQFF.

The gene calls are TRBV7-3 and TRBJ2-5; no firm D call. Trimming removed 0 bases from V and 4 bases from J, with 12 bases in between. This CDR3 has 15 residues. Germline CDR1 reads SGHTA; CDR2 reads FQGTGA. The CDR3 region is CASSLTYGLGETQYF. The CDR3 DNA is TGTGCCAGCAGCTTAACCTACGGGTTAGGAGAGACCCAGTACTTC.

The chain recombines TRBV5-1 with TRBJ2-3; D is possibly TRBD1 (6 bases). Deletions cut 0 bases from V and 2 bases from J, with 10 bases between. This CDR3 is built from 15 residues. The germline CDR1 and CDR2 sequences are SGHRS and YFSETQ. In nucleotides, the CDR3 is TGCGCCAGCAGCTTGGACAGGGCAAACACAGATACGCAGTATTTT. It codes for CASSLDRANTDTQYF.